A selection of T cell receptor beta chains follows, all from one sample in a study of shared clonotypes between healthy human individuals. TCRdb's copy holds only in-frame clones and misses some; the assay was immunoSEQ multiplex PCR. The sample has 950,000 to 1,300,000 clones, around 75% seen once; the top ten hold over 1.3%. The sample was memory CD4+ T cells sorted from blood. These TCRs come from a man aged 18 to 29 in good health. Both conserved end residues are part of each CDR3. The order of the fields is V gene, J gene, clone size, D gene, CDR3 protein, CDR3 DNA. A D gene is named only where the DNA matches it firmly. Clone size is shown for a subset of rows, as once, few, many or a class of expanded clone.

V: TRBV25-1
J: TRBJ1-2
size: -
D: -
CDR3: CASSDGVVRGYTF
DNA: TGTGCCAGCAGTGACGGGGTAGTACGTGGCTACACCTTC

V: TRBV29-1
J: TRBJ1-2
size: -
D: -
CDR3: CSWGGTLYGYTF
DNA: TGCAGTTGGGGGGGAACGCTCTATGGCTACACCTTC

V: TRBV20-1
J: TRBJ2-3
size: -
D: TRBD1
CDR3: CSASKDRAQYF
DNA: TGCAGTGCTAGTAAGGACAGGGCGCAGTATTTT

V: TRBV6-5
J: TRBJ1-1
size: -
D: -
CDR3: CASSESPGGTEAFF
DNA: TGTGCCAGCAGTGAGAGCCCCGGGGGCACTGAAGCTTTCTTT

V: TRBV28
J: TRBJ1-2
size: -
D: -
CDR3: CASSYRDSRYTF
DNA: TGTGCCAGCAGCTACCGGGACTCCCGGTACACCTTC

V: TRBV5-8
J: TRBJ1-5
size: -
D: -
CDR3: CASSLGGALYQPQHF
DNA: TGTGCCAGCAGCTTGGGGGGCGCGTTATATCAGCCCCAGCATTTT

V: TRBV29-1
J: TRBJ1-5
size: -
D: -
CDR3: CSVWGRKGHQPQHF
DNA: TGCAGCGTATGGGGACGTAAAGGGCATCAGCCCCAGCATTTT

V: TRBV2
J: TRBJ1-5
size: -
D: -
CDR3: CASSLDRQPQHF
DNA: TGTGCCAGCAGTCTAGACAGGCAGCCCCAGCATTTT

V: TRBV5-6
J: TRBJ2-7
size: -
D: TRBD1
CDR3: CPQVCRGRPYEQYF
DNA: TGTCCCCAGGTGTGCAGGGGGCGGCCCTACGAGCAGTACTTC

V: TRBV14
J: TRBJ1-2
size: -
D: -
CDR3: CASSQSGGYTF
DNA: TGTGCCAGCAGCCAGAGCGGGGGCTACACCTTC

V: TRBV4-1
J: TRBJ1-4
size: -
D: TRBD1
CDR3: CASSTGTGGEKLFF
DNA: TGCGCCAGCAGCACCGGGACAGGGGGAGAAAAACTGTTTTTT

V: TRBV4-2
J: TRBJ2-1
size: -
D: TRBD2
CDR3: CASSQWSAGGDPEQFF
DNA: TGTGCCAGCAGCCAATGGTCAGCGGGAGGGGATCCGGAGCAGTTCTTC

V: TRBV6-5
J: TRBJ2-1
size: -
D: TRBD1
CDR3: CASSGGQSYNEQFF
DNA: TGTGCCAGCAGTGGGGGACAGAGTTACAATGAGCAGTTCTTC

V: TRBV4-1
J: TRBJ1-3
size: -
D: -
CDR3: CASSQGLQGSSGNTIYF
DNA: TGCGCCAGCAGCCAGGGACTACAGGGAAGCTCTGGAAACACCATATATTTT

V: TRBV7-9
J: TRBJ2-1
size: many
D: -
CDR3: CASSSRIDPSSEQFF
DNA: TGTGCCAGCAGCTCCAGAATCGACCCCTCGTCTGAGCAGTTCTTC

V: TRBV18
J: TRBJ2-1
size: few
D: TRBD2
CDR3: CASSPLAGGPNEQFF
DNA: TGTGCCAGCTCACCGCTAGCGGGAGGTCCCAATGAGCAGTTCTTC

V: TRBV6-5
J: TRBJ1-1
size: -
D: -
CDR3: CASSYNRGLNTEAFF
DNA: TGTGCCAGCAGTTACAATCGGGGCCTAAACACTGAAGCTTTCTTT

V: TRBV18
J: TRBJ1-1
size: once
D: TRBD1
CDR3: CASSSYRGYTEAFF
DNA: TGTGCCAGCTCATCTTACAGGGGATACACTGAAGCTTTCTTT

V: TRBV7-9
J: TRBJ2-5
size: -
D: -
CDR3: CASSPVAGETQYF
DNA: TGTGCCAGCAGCCCTGTGGCTGGAGAGACCCAGTACTTC

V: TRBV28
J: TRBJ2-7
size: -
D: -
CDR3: CASRKTGAGTYEQYF
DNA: TGTGCCAGCAGAAAAACAGGGGCGGGGACCTACGAGCAGTACTTC

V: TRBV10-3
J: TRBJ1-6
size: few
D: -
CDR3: CAMGSSPNSPLHF
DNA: TGTGCCATGGGGTCTTCCCCTAATTCACCCCTCCACTTT

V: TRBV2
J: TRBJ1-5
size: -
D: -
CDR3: CASTGGVPLPQHF
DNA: TGTGCCAGCACCGGAGGGGTCCCGTTGCCCCAGCATTTT

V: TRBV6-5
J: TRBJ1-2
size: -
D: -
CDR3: CASSYSGTYGYTF
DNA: TGTGCCAGCAGTTACTCCGGGACCTATGGCTACACCTTC

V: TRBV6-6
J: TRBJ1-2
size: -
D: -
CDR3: CASRPPQGANYGYTF
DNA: TGTGCCAGCAGACCACCGCAGGGAGCTAACTATGGCTACACCTTC

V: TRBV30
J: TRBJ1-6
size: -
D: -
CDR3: CAWSADRPNSPLHF
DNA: TGTGCCTGGAGTGCGGACAGACCAAATTCACCCCTCCACTTT

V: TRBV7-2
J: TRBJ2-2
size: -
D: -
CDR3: CASSLNRVGGELFF
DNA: TGTGCCAGCAGCTTAAATCGGGTGGGCGGGGAGCTGTTTTTT

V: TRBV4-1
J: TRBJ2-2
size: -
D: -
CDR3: CASSHAAAPTGELFF
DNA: TGCGCCAGCAGCCATGCCGCCGCACCAACCGGGGAGCTGTTTTTT